In this sample, the clone carrying this TCR beta chain turned up many times. Its antigen is as yet unknown. This entry is derived from a study of glioma-infiltrating T cells. General study results and limits: Very few CDR3 sequences were shared between tissue and blood.

This CDR3 region has 15 residues. Germline assignment: CDR1 MNHEY and CDR2 SMNVEV (reference sequence). V lost 2 bases and J lost 2, with 13 bases in between. Using RNA template, CDR3s of TCR alpha and beta were amplified with iRepertoire arm-PCR. TCRdb called the multiplex PCR reads again in MiXCR, with one record for every CDR3 protein. The sample records about 130,000 distinct CDR3 sequences, approximately 25% being singletons. The sequence was obtained from a human donor with low-grade glioma or glioblastoma, undergoing nonglioma brain surgery, or in good health (not recorded which). V usage is TRBV27 and J usage is TRBJ2-7; D could derive from TRBD1 or TRBD2 (5 bases each). The specimen sequenced was glioma tissue, nonneoplastic brain tissue, or PBMCs (not recorded which). CDR3 in DNA: TGTGCCAGCAGTTTAAAGTGGGACCCGACCTACGAGCAGTACTTC. Translated: CASSLKWDPTYEQYF.